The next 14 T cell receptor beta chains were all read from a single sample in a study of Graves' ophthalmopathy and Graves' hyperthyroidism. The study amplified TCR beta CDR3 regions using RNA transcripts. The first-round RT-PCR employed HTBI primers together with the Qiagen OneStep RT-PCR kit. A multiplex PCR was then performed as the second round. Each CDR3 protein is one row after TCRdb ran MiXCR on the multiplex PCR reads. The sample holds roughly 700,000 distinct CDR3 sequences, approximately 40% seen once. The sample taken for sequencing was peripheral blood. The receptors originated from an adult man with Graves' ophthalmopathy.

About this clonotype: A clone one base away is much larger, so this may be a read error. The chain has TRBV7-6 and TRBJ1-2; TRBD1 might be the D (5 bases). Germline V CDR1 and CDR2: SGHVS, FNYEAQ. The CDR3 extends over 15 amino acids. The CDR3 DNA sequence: TGTGCCAGCGGCTTAGCGCCGGACAACCGCTATGGCTACACCTTC. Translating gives CASGLAPDNRYGYTF.

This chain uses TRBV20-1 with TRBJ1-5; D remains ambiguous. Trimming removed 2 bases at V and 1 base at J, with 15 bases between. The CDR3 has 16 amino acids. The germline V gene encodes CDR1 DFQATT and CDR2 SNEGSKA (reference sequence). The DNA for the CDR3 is TGCAGTGCTAGATCGGCCCGTTCGGGAAGCAATCAGCCCCAGCATTTT. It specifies CSARSARSGSNQPQHF.

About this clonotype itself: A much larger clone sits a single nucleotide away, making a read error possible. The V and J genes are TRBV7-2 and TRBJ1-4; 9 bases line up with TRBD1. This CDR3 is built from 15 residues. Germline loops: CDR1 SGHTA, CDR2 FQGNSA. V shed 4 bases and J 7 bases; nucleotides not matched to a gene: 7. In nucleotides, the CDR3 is TGTGCCAGCAGCTGGCTACAGGGGGCGATTGAAAAACTGTTTTTT. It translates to CASSWLQGAIEKLFF.

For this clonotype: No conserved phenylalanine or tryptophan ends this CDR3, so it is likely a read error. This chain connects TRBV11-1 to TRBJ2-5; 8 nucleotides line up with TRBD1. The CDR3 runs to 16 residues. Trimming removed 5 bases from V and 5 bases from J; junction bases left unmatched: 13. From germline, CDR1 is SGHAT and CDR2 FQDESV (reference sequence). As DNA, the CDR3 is TGTGCCAGCAGCCTCACTACAGGGGGAGGTTGGGAGACCCAGTACTCC. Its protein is CASSLTTGGGWETQYS.

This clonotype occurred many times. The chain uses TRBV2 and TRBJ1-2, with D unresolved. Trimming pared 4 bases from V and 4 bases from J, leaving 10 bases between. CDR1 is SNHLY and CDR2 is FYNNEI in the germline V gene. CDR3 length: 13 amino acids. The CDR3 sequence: CASSVASSYGYTF. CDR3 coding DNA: TGTGCCAGCAGTGTTGCTTCGAGCTATGGCTACACCTTC.

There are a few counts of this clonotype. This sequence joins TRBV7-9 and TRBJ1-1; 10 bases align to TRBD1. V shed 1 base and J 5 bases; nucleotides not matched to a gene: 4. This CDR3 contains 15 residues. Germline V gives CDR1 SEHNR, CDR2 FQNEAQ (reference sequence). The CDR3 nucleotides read TGTGCCAGCAGCTTAGTGACAGGGGGCAAAACTGAAGCTTTCTTT. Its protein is CASSLVTGGKTEAFF.

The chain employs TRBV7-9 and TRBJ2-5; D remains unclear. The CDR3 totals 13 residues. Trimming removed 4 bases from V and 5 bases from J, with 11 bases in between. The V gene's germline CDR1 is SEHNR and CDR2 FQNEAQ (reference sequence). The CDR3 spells CASSSFMGETQYF. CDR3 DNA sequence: TGTGCCAGCAGCTCTTTTATGGGGGAGACCCAGTACTTC. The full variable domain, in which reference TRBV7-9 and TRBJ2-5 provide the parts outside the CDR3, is DTGVSQNPRHKITKRGQNVTFRCDPISEHNRLYWYRQTLGQGPEFLTYFQNEAQLEKSRLLSDRFSAERPKGSFSTLEIQRTEQGDSAMYLCASSSFMGETQYFGPGTRLLVL.

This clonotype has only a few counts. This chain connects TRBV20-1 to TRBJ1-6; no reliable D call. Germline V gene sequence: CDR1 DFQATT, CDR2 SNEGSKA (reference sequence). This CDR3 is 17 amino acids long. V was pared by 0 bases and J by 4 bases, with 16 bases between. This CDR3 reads CSARDKWAGEYNSPLHF. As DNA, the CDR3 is TGCAGTGCTAGAGATAAATGGGCAGGAGAATATAATTCACCCCTCCACTTT.

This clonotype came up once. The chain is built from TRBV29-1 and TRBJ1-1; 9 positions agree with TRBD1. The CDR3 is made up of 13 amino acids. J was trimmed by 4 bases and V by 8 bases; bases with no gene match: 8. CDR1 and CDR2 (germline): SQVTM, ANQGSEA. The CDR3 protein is CSLLGQGSTEAFF. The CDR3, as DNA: TGCAGCCTCCTCGGACAGGGGAGCACTGAAGCTTTCTTT.

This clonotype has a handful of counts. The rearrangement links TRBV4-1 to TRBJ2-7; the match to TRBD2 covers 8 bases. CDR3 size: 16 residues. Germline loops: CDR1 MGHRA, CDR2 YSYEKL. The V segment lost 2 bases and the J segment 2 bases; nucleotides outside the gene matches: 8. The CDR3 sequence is CASSQRALAGPYEQYF. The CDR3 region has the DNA TGCGCCAGCAGCCAACGCGCTCTAGCGGGCCCCTACGAGCAGTACTTC.

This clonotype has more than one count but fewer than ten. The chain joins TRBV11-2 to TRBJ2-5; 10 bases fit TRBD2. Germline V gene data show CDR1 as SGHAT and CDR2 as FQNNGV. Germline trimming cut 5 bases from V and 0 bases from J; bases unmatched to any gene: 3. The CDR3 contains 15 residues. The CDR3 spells CASSGTSGDQETQYF. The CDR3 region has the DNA TGTGCCAGCAGCGGAACTAGCGGGGACCAAGAGACCCAGTACTTC.

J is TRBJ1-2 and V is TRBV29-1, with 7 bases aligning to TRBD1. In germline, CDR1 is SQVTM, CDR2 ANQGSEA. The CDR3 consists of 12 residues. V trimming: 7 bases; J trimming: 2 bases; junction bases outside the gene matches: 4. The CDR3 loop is CSAQGQNYGYTF. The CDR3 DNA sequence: TGCAGCGCACAGGGACAGAACTATGGCTACACCTTC.

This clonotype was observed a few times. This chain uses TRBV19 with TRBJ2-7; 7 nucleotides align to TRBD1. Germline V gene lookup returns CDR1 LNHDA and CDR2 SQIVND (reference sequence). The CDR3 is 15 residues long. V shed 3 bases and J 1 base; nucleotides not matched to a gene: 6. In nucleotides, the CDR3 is TGTGCCAGTAGTATCCACAGGGGTGCGTCCTACGAGCAGTACTTC. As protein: CASSIHRGASYEQYF. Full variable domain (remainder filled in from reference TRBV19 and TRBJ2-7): DGGITQSPKYLFRKEGQNVTLSCEQNLNHDAMYWYRQDPGQGLRLIYYSQIVNDFQKGDIAEGYSVSREKKESFPLTVTSAQKNPTAFYLCASSIHRGASYEQYFGPGTRLTVT.

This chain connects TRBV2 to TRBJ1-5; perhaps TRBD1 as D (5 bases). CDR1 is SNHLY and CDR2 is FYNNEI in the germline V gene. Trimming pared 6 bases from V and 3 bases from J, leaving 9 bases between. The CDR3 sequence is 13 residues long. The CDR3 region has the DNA TGTGCCAGCAGAGGGGACCTCAATCAGCCCCAGCATTTT. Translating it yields CASRGDLNQPQHF.